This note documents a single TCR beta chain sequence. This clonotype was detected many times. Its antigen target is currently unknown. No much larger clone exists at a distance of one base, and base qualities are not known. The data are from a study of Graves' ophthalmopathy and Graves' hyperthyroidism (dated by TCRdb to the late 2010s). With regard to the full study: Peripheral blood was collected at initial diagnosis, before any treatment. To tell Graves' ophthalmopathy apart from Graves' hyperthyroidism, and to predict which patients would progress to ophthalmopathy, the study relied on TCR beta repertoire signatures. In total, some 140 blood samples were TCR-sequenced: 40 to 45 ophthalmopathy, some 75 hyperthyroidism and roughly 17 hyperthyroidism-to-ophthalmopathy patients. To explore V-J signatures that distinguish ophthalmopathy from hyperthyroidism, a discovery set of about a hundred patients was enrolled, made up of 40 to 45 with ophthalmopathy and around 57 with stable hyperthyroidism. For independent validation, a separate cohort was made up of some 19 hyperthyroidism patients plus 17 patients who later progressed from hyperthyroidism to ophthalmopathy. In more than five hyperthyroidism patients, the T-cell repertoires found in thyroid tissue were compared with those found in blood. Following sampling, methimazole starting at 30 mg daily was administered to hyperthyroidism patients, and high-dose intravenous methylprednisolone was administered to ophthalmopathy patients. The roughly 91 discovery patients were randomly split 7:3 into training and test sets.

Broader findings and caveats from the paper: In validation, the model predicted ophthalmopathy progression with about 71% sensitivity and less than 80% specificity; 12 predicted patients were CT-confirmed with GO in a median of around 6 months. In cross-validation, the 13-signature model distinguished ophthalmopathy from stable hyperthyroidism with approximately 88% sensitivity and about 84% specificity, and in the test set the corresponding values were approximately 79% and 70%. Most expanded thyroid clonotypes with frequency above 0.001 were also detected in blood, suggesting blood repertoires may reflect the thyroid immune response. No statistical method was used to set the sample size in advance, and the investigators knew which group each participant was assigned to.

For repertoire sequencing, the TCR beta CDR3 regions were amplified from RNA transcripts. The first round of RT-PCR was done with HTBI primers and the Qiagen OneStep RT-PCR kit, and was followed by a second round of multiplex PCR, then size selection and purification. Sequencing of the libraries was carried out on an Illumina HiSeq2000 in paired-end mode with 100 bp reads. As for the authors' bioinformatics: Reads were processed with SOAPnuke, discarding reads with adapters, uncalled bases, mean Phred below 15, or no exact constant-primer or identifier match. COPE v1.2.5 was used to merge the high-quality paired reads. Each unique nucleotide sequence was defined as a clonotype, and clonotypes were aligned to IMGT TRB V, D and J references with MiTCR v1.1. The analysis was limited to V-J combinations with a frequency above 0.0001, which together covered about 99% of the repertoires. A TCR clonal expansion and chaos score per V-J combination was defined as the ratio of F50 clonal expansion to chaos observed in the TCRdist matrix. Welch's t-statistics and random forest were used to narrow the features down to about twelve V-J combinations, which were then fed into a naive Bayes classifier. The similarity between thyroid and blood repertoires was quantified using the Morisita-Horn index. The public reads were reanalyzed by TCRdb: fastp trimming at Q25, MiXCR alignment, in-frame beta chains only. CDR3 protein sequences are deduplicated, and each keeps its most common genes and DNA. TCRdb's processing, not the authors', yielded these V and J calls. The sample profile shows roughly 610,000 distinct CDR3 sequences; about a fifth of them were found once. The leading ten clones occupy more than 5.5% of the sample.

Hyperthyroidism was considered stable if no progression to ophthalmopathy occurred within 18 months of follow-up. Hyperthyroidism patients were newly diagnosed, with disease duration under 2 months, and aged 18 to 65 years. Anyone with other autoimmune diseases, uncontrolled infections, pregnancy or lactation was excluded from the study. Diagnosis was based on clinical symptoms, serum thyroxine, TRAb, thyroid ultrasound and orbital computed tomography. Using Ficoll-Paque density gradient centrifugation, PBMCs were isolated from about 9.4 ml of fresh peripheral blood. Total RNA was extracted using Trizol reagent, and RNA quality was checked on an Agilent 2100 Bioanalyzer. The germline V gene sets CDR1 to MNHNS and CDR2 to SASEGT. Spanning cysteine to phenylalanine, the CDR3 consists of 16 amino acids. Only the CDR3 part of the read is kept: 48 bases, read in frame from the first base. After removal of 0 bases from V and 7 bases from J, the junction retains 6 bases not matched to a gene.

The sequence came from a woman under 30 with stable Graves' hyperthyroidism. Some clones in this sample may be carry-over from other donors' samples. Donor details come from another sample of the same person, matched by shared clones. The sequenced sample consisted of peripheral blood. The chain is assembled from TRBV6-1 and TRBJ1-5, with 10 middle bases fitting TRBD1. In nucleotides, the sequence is TGTGCCAGCAGTGAAGCCCTGGGGACAGGGGCCCAGCCCCAGCATTTT. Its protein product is CASSEALGTGAQPQHF.